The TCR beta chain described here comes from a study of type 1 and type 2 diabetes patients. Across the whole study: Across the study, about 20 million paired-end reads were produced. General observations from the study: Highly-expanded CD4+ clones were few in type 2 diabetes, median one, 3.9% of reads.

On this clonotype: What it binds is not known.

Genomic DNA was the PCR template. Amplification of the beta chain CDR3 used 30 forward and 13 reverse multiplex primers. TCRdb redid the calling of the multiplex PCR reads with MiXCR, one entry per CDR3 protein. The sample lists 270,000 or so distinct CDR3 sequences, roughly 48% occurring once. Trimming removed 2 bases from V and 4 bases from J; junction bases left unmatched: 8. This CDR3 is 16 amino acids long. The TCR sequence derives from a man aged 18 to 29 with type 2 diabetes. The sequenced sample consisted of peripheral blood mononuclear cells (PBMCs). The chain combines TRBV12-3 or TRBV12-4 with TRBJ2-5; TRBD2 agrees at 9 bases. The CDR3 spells CASSLPGSGGGETQYF. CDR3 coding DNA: TGTGCCAGCAGTTTACCGGGTAGCGGGGGAGGAGAGACCCAGTACTTC.